The T cell receptor beta chain described here comes from a study of beta chain features in type 1 diabetes. General study findings and limits: Diminished insertions and augmented deletions at VDJ junctions characterized type 1 diabetes patients.

Every isolated RNA sample was fully reverse transcribed, so sequencing captured expressed TCRB transcripts. The average read count of naive, central memory and regulatory T cell samples was some 3.9 million. Profiled with immunoSEQ multiplex PCR; TCRdb holds only in-frame clones, not every one. This table has a few hundred thousand clones, about 14% appearing once. V lost 5 bases and J lost 2, with 13 bases in between. Germline CDR1 MNHEY, CDR2 SVGAGI. This CDR3 is built from 14 residues. This clone was seen more than once but under ten times. Its specificity is not known. The V gene is TRBV6-5, the J gene TRBJ2-7; D unclear. This receptor was obtained from a woman under 30 in good health. The sample was naive CD4+ T cells from blood. CDR3 loop: CASSPLPSTYEQYF. In nucleotides, the CDR3 is TGTGCCAGCAGTCCCCTTCCTAGTACCTACGAGCAGTACTTC.